The text below deals with one T cell receptor beta chain. The data were taken from a study of PD-1 and CTLA-4 blockade in melanoma. Some clones are missing from TCRdb's copy, which holds only in-frame ones; the method was immunoSEQ multiplex PCR. The sample consists of roughly 30,000 clones, 88% of them appearing once. The junction had 10 bases not matched to a gene; V was cut back by 5 bases and J by 0 bases. The CDR3 contains 18 residues. Germline CDR1 is MDHEN and CDR2 is SYDVKM. This TCR came from a human donor with melanoma. Here the sequenced sample was CD8+ T cells from peripheral blood, taken from a patient given anti-PD-1 treatment. The gene calls are TRBV28 and TRBJ2-1; 10 positions match TRBD2. DNA of the CDR3: TGTGCCAGCAGTAAGGGACTAGCGTGGGAGAGCTCCTACAATGAGCAGTTCTTC. Amino acids: CASSKGLAWESSYNEQFF.